This entry describes one T cell receptor beta chain. As yet, its antigen is unknown. These data are taken from a study of cytomegalovirus exposure and HLA in healthy donors. Libraries were prepared by immunoSEQ multiplex PCR; TCRdb keeps only in-frame clonotypes and omits some of them. This table has about 200,000 clones, 65% to 90% appearing once. Findings and caveats of the study: The majority of TCR sequences were rare, yet some public TCRs appeared in many donors. Some TCR beta chains (164 of them) were listed as cytomegalovirus-associated. Three chains tied to CMV proved CMV antigen-specific in vitro.

This CDR3 contains 12 residues. Germline V gives CDR1 ENHRY, CDR2 SYGVKD. V lost 8 bases to trimming and J lost 4 bases, with 9 bases between them. Donors came from a validation cohort of 90 to 150 subjects, distinct from the first 666-subject cohort. The TCR originated in a woman aged 25 to 45 in good health and CMV-seropositive. Source material: PBMCs. The rearrangement joins TRBV10-3 to TRBJ1-3; possibly TRBD1 for D (5 bases). CDR3 DNA: TGTGCCATCGCGACAGCAGGAAACACCATATATTTT. Its protein is CAIATAGNTIYF.